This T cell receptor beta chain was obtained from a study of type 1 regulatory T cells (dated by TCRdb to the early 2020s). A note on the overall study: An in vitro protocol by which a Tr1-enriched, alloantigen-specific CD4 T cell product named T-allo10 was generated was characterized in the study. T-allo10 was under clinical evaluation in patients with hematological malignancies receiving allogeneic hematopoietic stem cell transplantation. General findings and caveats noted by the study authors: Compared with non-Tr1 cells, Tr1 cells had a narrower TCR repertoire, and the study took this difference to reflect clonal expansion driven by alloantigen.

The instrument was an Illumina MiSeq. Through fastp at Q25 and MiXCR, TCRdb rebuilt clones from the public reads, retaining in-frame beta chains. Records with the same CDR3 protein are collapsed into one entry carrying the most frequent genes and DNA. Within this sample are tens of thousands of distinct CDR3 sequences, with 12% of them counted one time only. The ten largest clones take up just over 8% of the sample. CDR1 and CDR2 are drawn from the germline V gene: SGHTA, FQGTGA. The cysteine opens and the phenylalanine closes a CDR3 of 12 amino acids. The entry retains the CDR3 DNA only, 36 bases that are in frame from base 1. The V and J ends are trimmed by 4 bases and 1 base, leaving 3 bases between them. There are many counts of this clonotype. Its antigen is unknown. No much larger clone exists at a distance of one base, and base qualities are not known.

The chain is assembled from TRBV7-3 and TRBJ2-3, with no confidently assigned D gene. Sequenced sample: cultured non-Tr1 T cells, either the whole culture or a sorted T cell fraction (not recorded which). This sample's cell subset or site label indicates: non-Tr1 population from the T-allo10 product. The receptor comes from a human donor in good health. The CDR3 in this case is CASSSGTDTQYF. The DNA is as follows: TGTGCCAGCAGCTCCGGCACAGATACGCAGTATTTT.